This is a list of T cell receptor beta chains from one sample in a study of cytomegalovirus exposure and HLA in healthy donors. The assay was immunoSEQ multiplex PCR, and TCRdb's table has in-frame clones only and misses some. This table has about 170,000 clones, 79% appearing once. Material: PBMCs. The source is a woman aged 50 to 60 in good health and CMV-seronegative. Each CDR3 is given with its conserved first and last residue. Each record gives: J gene, D gene, V gene, clone size, CDR3 protein, CDR3 DNA. A D gene is named only where the DNA matches it firmly. Rows may omit the clone size; those that give it use once, few, many or a size class.

J gene: TRBJ2-7; D gene: NA; V gene: TRBV6-1; clone size: NA; CDR3 protein: CASNRAGIVGYEQYF; CDR3 DNA: TGTGCCAGCAATCGGGCAGGGATCGTAGGATACGAGCAGTACTTC
J gene: TRBJ2-1; D gene: NA; V gene: TRBV5-1; clone size: NA; CDR3 protein: CASRQGQGRIGNEQFF; CDR3 DNA: TGCGCCAGCAGACAAGGCCAGGGGAGAATTGGAAATGAGCAGTTCTTC
J gene: TRBJ2-2; D gene: NA; V gene: TRBV29-1; clone size: NA; CDR3 protein: CSARLIAGELFF; CDR3 DNA: TGCAGCGCCAGACTCATCGCCGGGGAGCTGTTTTTT
J gene: TRBJ2-6; D gene: NA; V gene: TRBV6-1; clone size: NA; CDR3 protein: CASSQQGGGANVLTF; CDR3 DNA: TGTGCCAGCAGCCAACAGGGCGGTGGGGCCAACGTCCTGACTTTC
J gene: TRBJ2-7; D gene: NA; V gene: TRBV28; clone size: NA; CDR3 protein: CATKRGLAFYEQYF; CDR3 DNA: TGTGCCACCAAAAGGGGTCTTGCCTTCTACGAGCAGTACTTC
J gene: TRBJ1-5; D gene: TRBD1; V gene: TRBV7-8; clone size: NA; CDR3 protein: CASSAREPGTVGQPQHF; CDR3 DNA: TGTGCCAGCAGCGCCCGTGAGCCCGGGACAGTCGGTCAGCCCCAGCATTTT
J gene: TRBJ2-7; D gene: NA; V gene: TRBV5-8; clone size: NA; CDR3 protein: CASSIRGRLYEQYF; CDR3 DNA: TGTGCCAGCAGCATCAGGGGTCGGCTCTACGAGCAGTACTTC
J gene: TRBJ2-7; D gene: TRBD1; V gene: TRBV5-1; clone size: NA; CDR3 protein: CASSRTGGGYEQYF; CDR3 DNA: TGCGCCAGCAGCCGGACAGGGGGCGGGTACGAGCAGTACTTC
J gene: TRBJ2-5; D gene: NA; V gene: TRBV5-1; clone size: NA; CDR3 protein: CASSLGSGETQYF; CDR3 DNA: TGCGCCAGCAGCTTGGGGAGCGGCGAGACCCAGTACTTC
J gene: TRBJ2-1; D gene: NA; V gene: TRBV4-1; clone size: NA; CDR3 protein: CASSQEPWQGYEQFF; CDR3 DNA: TGCGCCAGCAGCCAAGAGCCCTGGCAGGGCTATGAGCAGTTCTTC
J gene: TRBJ2-1; D gene: TRBD2; V gene: TRBV18; clone size: NA; CDR3 protein: CASSPYAGGPGNEQFF; CDR3 DNA: TGTGCCAGCTCACCTTACGCGGGGGGGCCAGGAAATGAGCAGTTCTTC
J gene: TRBJ2-7; D gene: TRBD2; V gene: TRBV2; clone size: NA; CDR3 protein: CASSSRTSGSYEQYF; CDR3 DNA: TGTGCCAGCAGTTCTCGGACTAGCGGCTCCTACGAGCAGTACTTC
J gene: TRBJ2-6; D gene: NA; V gene: TRBV10-3; clone size: few; CDR3 protein: CAISDEGHGANVLTF; CDR3 DNA: TGTGCCATCAGTGATGAGGGTCATGGGGCCAACGTCCTGACTTTC
J gene: TRBJ1-1; D gene: TRBD1; V gene: TRBV4-1; clone size: once; CDR3 protein: CASSPRDRAPTEAFF; CDR3 DNA: TGCGCCAGCAGCCCCCGGGACAGGGCCCCCACTGAAGCTTTCTTT
J gene: TRBJ2-7; D gene: NA; V gene: TRBV27; clone size: NA; CDR3 protein: CASHIKPSYEQYF; CDR3 DNA: TGTGCCAGCCACATCAAACCTTCCTACGAGCAGTACTTC
J gene: TRBJ1-6; D gene: TRBD1; V gene: TRBV11-3; clone size: NA; CDR3 protein: CASSQGAGSSPLHF; CDR3 DNA: TGTGCCAGCAGCCAGGGGGCGGGGTCTTCACCCCTCCACTTT
J gene: TRBJ1-5; D gene: TRBD1; V gene: TRBV7-9; clone size: NA; CDR3 protein: CSSSPNGQVRDQPQHF; CDR3 DNA: TGTTCCAGCAGCCCGAACGGACAGGTCCGAGATCAGCCCCAGCATTTT
J gene: TRBJ1-2; D gene: NA; V gene: TRBV28; clone size: NA; CDR3 protein: CASSHPRGGRVGGYTF; CDR3 DNA: TGTGCCAGCAGTCACCCTCGGGGGGGCAGGGTGGGTGGCTACACCTTC
J gene: TRBJ1-1; D gene: NA; V gene: TRBV19; clone size: NA; CDR3 protein: CASKLASTEPNTEAFF; CDR3 DNA: TGTGCCAGTAAACTAGCGTCGACAGAGCCGAACACTGAAGCTTTCTTT
J gene: TRBJ1-5; D gene: NA; V gene: TRBV28; clone size: NA; CDR3 protein: CASSFLLGTNQPQHF; CDR3 DNA: TGTGCCAGCAGTTTTTTACTTGGTACCAATCAGCCCCAGCATTTT
J gene: TRBJ2-7; D gene: NA; V gene: TRBV6-5; clone size: once; CDR3 protein: CASSTAWQGIYEQYF; CDR3 DNA: TGTGCCAGCAGTACCGCGTGGCAGGGAATTTACGAGCAGTACTTC
J gene: TRBJ2-7; D gene: NA; V gene: TRBV7-9; clone size: NA; CDR3 protein: CASSLSGIPLEQYF; CDR3 DNA: TGTGCCAGCAGCTTATCAGGGATTCCCCTCGAGCAGTACTTC
J gene: TRBJ2-7; D gene: TRBD1; V gene: TRBV7-9; clone size: NA; CDR3 protein: CASSLASPGQGGEQYF; CDR3 DNA: TGTGCCAGCAGCTTAGCTTCTCCGGGACAGGGGGGCGAGCAGTACTTC
J gene: TRBJ1-1; D gene: NA; V gene: TRBV5-1; clone size: NA; CDR3 protein: CASSLSRGGLEMNTEAFF; CDR3 DNA: TGCGCCAGCAGCTTGTCTCGCGGGGGGCTCGAAATGAACACTGAAGCTTTCTTT
J gene: TRBJ2-7; D gene: TRBD2; V gene: TRBV7-2; clone size: NA; CDR3 protein: CASSLLAGGYEQYF; CDR3 DNA: TGTGCCAGCAGCTTACTAGCGGGGGGCTACGAGCAGTACTTC
J gene: TRBJ2-2; D gene: NA; V gene: TRBV7-2; clone size: NA; CDR3 protein: CASSLSGGATGELFF; CDR3 DNA: TGTGCCAGCAGCTTATCTGGAGGGGCTACCGGGGAGCTGTTTTTT
J gene: TRBJ2-3; D gene: TRBD2; V gene: TRBV28; clone size: NA; CDR3 protein: CASSSSLAGVARDTQYF; CDR3 DNA: TGTGCCAGCAGTTCCTCTCTAGCGGGAGTCGCGAGAGATACGCAGTATTTT
J gene: TRBJ1-5; D gene: TRBD1; V gene: TRBV5-5; clone size: NA; CDR3 protein: CASSPRTGSGNQPQHF; CDR3 DNA: TGTGCCAGCAGCCCCCGGACAGGGAGTGGCAATCAGCCCCAGCATTTT
J gene: TRBJ1-2; D gene: TRBD1; V gene: TRBV5-1; clone size: NA; CDR3 protein: CASSRTGGVDYGYTF; CDR3 DNA: TGCGCCAGCAGCAGAACAGGGGGCGTAGACTATGGCTACACCTTC
J gene: TRBJ2-7; D gene: NA; V gene: TRBV5-4; clone size: NA; CDR3 protein: CASSGRDLSYEQYF; CDR3 DNA: TGTGCCAGCAGCGGACGGGACTTATCCTACGAGCAGTACTTC
J gene: TRBJ2-7; D gene: NA; V gene: TRBV6-4; clone size: NA; CDR3 protein: CASSQNAGYEQYF; CDR3 DNA: TGTGCCAGCAGCCAAAACGCGGGGTACGAGCAGTACTTC
J gene: TRBJ1-1; D gene: TRBD1; V gene: TRBV30; clone size: NA; CDR3 protein: CACLQGARNTEAFF; CDR3 DNA: TGTGCCTGCCTACAGGGGGCCAGGAACACTGAAGCTTTCTTT
J gene: TRBJ2-2; D gene: NA; V gene: TRBV10-3; clone size: few; CDR3 protein: CATNPRGATNTGELFF; CDR3 DNA: TGTGCCACTAATCCACGGGGGGCGACGAACACCGGGGAGCTGTTTTTT
J gene: TRBJ1-3; D gene: NA; V gene: TRBV11-2; clone size: NA; CDR3 protein: CASSWGIQGSSSGNTIYF; CDR3 DNA: TGTGCCAGCAGCTGGGGGATTCAGGGGTCGAGCTCTGGAAACACCATATATTTT
J gene: TRBJ2-5; D gene: NA; V gene: TRBV21-1; clone size: few; CDR3 protein: CASSKLGGRRIQETQYF; CDR3 DNA: TGTGCCAGCAGCAAACTTGGAGGGAGGAGGATCCAAGAGACCCAGTACTTC
J gene: TRBJ2-7; D gene: TRBD1; V gene: TRBV6-4; clone size: NA; CDR3 protein: CASRNPPTGPSSYEQYF; CDR3 DNA: TGTGCCAGCAGGAATCCCCCGACAGGGCCAAGCTCCTACGAGCAGTACTTC
J gene: TRBJ1-5; D gene: NA; V gene: TRBV28; clone size: NA; CDR3 protein: CASSFYTNSNQPQHF; CDR3 DNA: TGTGCCAGCAGTTTTTACACCAATAGCAATCAGCCCCAGCATTTT
J gene: TRBJ2-2; D gene: TRBD1; V gene: TRBV29-1; clone size: NA; CDR3 protein: CSVVWDRGIGELFF; CDR3 DNA: TGCAGCGTTGTATGGGACAGGGGGATCGGGGAGCTGTTTTTT
J gene: TRBJ2-1; D gene: NA; V gene: TRBV7-2; clone size: NA; CDR3 protein: CASSPSVGASYNEQFF; CDR3 DNA: TGTGCCAGCAGCCCGTCAGTGGGGGCCTCCTACAATGAGCAGTTCTTC
J gene: TRBJ1-4; D gene: NA; V gene: TRBV7-2; clone size: NA; CDR3 protein: CASSLTNRAFSTNEKLFF; CDR3 DNA: TGTGCCAGCAGCTTAACAAACAGGGCTTTCTCAACTAATGAAAAACTGTTTTTT
J gene: TRBJ1-5; D gene: NA; V gene: TRBV6-1; clone size: NA; CDR3 protein: CASRTTRAGQPQHF; CDR3 DNA: TGTGCCAGCAGAACCACTAGGGCCGGTCAGCCCCAGCATTTT
J gene: TRBJ2-7; D gene: TRBD1; V gene: TRBV18; clone size: NA; CDR3 protein: CASSPPGGRDRGYEQYF; CDR3 DNA: TGTGCCAGCTCACCACCTGGGGGACGAGACAGGGGCTACGAGCAGTACTTC
J gene: TRBJ2-7; D gene: TRBD1; V gene: TRBV10-2; clone size: NA; CDR3 protein: CASSATTGQGGSYEQYF; CDR3 DNA: TGCGCCAGCAGTGCTACCACGGGACAGGGGGGTTCCTACGAGCAGTACTTC
J gene: TRBJ1-2; D gene: NA; V gene: TRBV9; clone size: NA; CDR3 protein: CASSVGRGPYGYTF; CDR3 DNA: TGTGCCAGCAGCGTAGGCAGGGGCCCCTATGGCTACACCTTC
J gene: TRBJ1-1; D gene: NA; V gene: TRBV7-2; clone size: once; CDR3 protein: CASSESPGGEAFF; CDR3 DNA: TGTGCCAGCAGCGAGTCACCGGGGGGAGAAGCTTTCTTT
J gene: TRBJ1-1; D gene: NA; V gene: TRBV7-2; clone size: NA; CDR3 protein: CASSPARWLGAEAFF; CDR3 DNA: TGTGCCAGCAGCCCCGCCAGGTGGTTAGGTGCTGAAGCTTTCTTT
J gene: TRBJ1-2; D gene: NA; V gene: TRBV7-9; clone size: NA; CDR3 protein: CASSSSRGGYGYTF; CDR3 DNA: TGTGCCAGCAGCTCTAGCAGGGGTGGATATGGCTACACCTTC
J gene: TRBJ1-5; D gene: NA; V gene: TRBV11-2; clone size: NA; CDR3 protein: CASSLRVDQPQHF; CDR3 DNA: TGTGCCAGCAGCTTAAGAGTGGATCAGCCCCAGCATTTT
J gene: TRBJ2-7; D gene: TRBD1; V gene: TRBV28; clone size: NA; CDR3 protein: CASSLRQGGEQYF; CDR3 DNA: TGTGCCAGCAGTTTAAGACAGGGTGGCGAGCAGTACTTC
J gene: TRBJ2-2; D gene: TRBD1; V gene: TRBV9; clone size: NA; CDR3 protein: CASSVEARDRVAGELFF; CDR3 DNA: TGTGCCAGCAGCGTAGAGGCCCGAGACAGGGTAGCCGGGGAGCTGTTTTTT
J gene: TRBJ2-1; D gene: TRBD1; V gene: TRBV28; clone size: NA; CDR3 protein: CASSPAGTGLSEQFF; CDR3 DNA: TGTGCCAGCAGTCCCGCCGGGACAGGGCTCAGTGAGCAGTTCTTC
J gene: TRBJ1-2; D gene: TRBD1; V gene: TRBV10-3; clone size: NA; CDR3 protein: CATDRGDGYTF; CDR3 DNA: TGTGCCACGGACAGGGGGGATGGCTACACCTTC
J gene: TRBJ1-4; D gene: NA; V gene: TRBV14; clone size: few; CDR3 protein: CASSQARGFGEKLFF; CDR3 DNA: TGTGCCAGCAGCCAAGCTCGGGGATTCGGTGAAAAACTGTTTTTT
J gene: TRBJ2-7; D gene: NA; V gene: TRBV10-1; clone size: few; CDR3 protein: CASSDSTASYEQYF; CDR3 DNA: TGCGCCAGCAGTGATTCTACAGCCTCCTACGAGCAGTACTTC
J gene: TRBJ2-3; D gene: NA; V gene: TRBV6-5; clone size: few; CDR3 protein: CASSYGGLTDTQYF; CDR3 DNA: TGTGCCAGCAGTTACGGAGGGCTCACAGATACGCAGTATTTT
J gene: TRBJ1-6; D gene: NA; V gene: TRBV19; clone size: NA; CDR3 protein: CASANNSPLHF; CDR3 DNA: TGTGCCAGTGCTAACAATTCACCCCTCCACTTT